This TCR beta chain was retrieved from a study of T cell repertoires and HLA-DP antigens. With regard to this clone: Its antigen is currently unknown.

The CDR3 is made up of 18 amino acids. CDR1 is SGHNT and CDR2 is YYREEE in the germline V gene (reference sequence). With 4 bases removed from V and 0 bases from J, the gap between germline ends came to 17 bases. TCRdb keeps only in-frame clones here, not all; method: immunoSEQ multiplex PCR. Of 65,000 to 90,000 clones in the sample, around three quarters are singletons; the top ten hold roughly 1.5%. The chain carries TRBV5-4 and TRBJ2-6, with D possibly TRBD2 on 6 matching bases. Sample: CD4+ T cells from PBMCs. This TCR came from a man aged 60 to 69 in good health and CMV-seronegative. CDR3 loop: CASSPYGRGGSGANVLTF. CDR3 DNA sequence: TGTGCCAGCAGCCCCTATGGGCGGGGCGGCTCTGGGGCCAACGTCCTGACTTTC.